This T cell receptor beta chain was recovered during a study of low-dose radiotherapy and immunotherapy resistance in tumors. Study details: Cohort 1 was treated with 0.5 Gy per fraction at 2-week intervals, amounting to 6.5 Gy overall.

In this sample, this clonotype turned up many times. CDR3 size: 14 residues. Germline lookup yields CDR1 MNHNY and CDR2 SVGAGI (reference sequence). V gave up 5 bases and J gave up 3 bases, with 11 bases separating them. Gene-specific TRAV and TRBV primers were used for first-strand cDNA, covering alpha and beta chains. With a V-primer adapter and a constant-region primer, TCRs were amplified for about 22 PCR cycles. TCRdb re-derived calls from the reads in MiXCR, one entry per CDR3 protein. This repertoire shows around 60,000 distinct CDR3 sequences, about 25% found once; its top ten account for 6.5% to 7%. Documented time point: after trial treatment. Treatment reported: LDRT plus nivolumab, ipilimumab, low-dose cyclophosphamide and aspirin (RACIN trial). Qualifying patients carried advanced solid tumors devoid of tumor-infiltrating lymphocytes.

The rearrangement links TRBV6-6 to TRBJ2-1, with a possible D match to TRBD1 (6 bases). The sequenced sample was PBMCs, obtained after low-dose radiotherapy plus immunotherapy. The clonotype was recovered from a male donor with prostate cancer. CDR3 sequence (DNA): TGTGCCAGCAGTACCGGGACATTCTACAATGAGCAGTTCTTC. This encodes CASSTGTFYNEQFF.